This T cell receptor (beta chain) was documented in a study of T-cell reconstitution after alpha-beta-depleted transplantation in children. This clonotype was counted a few times. This CDR3 region has 12 residues. Trimming stripped 1 base from V and 8 bases from J, with 8 bases between. Preparation of the TCRbeta library involved a method that used unique molecular identifiers. From the PCR reads, TCRdb called clonotypes with MiXCR, one entry per CDR3 protein. The sample carries approximately 520,000 distinct CDR3 sequences, about 30% recorded once. V usage is TRBV12-3 or TRBV12-4 and J usage is TRBJ1-2; D is unclear. This TCR derives from a human donor who donated a stem cell graft to a child with aplastic anemia. The specimen comprised PBMCs from the stem cell graft donor, sampled from the stem cell graft. The CDR3, as DNA: TGTGCCAGCAGTTTAGGACTTGTCGGCTACACCTTC. Amino acids: CASSLGLVGYTF.